These T cell receptor beta chains were read from a single sample in a study of identical twins. TCRdb re-called the 5' RACE reads with MiXCR, one entry per CDR3 protein. The sample has about 530,000 distinct CDR3 sequences, 20% to 25% seen once; the top ten hold 0.48%. The same sample was also used in a study of yellow fever vaccine responses in identical twins.

The sample consisted of CD4+ T cells sorted from blood. The receptors were sampled from a woman aged 18-29 years in good health. Each CDR3 is given with its conserved first and last residue. The order of the fields is CDR3 length, J gene, V gene, CDR3 protein.

15 TRBJ2-7 TRBV7-6 CASSLGAQSHYEQYF
16 TRBJ2-6 TRBV4-1 CASSQGGKAGANVLTF
14 TRBJ2-3 TRBV3-1 CASSHTGGTDTQYF
20 TRBJ2-2 TRBV7-8 CASSPRPPTQASGNTGELFF
15 TRBJ2-1 TRBV7-9 CASSSGTATSNEQFF
16 TRBJ2-5 TRBV7-9 CASSLTGTLYQETQYF
15 TRBJ2-3 TRBV29-1 CSVPAPLTITDTQYF
14 TRBJ2-1 TRBV5-1 CASSLDRGTGISFF
13 TRBJ2-2 TRBV20-1 CSARDLGAGELFF
17 TRBJ1-1 TRBV10-3 CAISRTAPGGPNTEAFF
12 TRBJ2-5 TRBV7-9 CASGTVQETQYF
16 TRBJ2-3 TRBV7-8 CASSLLGAGSYDTQYF
15 TRBJ2-7 TRBV3-1 CASSPPGHGAYEQYF
16 TRBJ2-1 TRBV20-1 CSARSSGGGSYNEQFF
15 TRBJ1-5 TRBV4-1 CASSQDWVGLEPQHF
16 TRBJ1-6 TRBV10-3 CAISTRPADLDSPLHF
14 TRBJ2-1 TRBV12-3/TRBV12-4 CASHPGQGYNEQFF
16 TRBJ2-3 TRBV7-3 CASSPGTSGRGDTQYF
14 TRBJ1-2 TRBV28 CASSLSRVNYGYTF
15 TRBJ1-4 TRBV6-1 CASSRIVTVNEKLFF
14 TRBJ2-7 TRBV12-3/TRBV12-4 CASSLGLATYEQYF
15 TRBJ2-2 TRBV7-8 CASSQGRGNTGELFF
13 TRBJ2-3 TRBV14 CASSQEVSDTQYF
14 TRBJ2-7 TRBV20-1 CSAWGTSGLYEQYF
16 TRBJ2-7 TRBV27 CASSPRSREWSYEQYF
12 TRBJ2-7 TRBV20-1 CSAAGWASEQYF
16 TRBJ2-6 TRBV7-9 CASSLASVSGANVLTF
17 TRBJ2-1 TRBV7-8 CASSLATGTSGSYEQFF
15 TRBJ2-1 TRBV28 CASSPVGGSKYEQFF
16 TRBJ2-3 TRBV20-1 CSARLGLGLSTDTQYF
15 TRBJ1-1 TRBV4-1 CASSQPRDGNTEAFF
16 TRBJ2-1 TRBV12-3/TRBV12-4 CASTPSRVGGYNEQFF
10 TRBJ2-3 TRBV29-1 CSVASDTQYF
12 TRBJ1-2 TRBV12-3/TRBV12-4 CASSRNNYGYTF
15 TRBJ1-5 TRBV12-3/TRBV12-4 CASSRGQGDNQPQHF
14 TRBJ2-1 TRBV5-6 CASSFVAAQWFEFF
15 TRBJ2-3 TRBV7-2 CASSRFSGGADTQYF
12 TRBJ2-3 TRBV20-1 CSAPAGAHTQYF
14 TRBJ2-1 TRBV27 CASMGEEHHNEQFF
14 TRBJ2-7 TRBV6-5 CASSLQGADDEQYF
17 TRBJ2-3 TRBV4-1 CASSQDREPFYTDTQYF
18 TRBJ2-5 TRBV12-3/TRBV12-4 CACSLLAGGLIVQETQYF
14 TRBJ1-5 TRBV20-1 CSATGGYSNQPQHF